Shown below are 9 T cell receptor beta chains from a single sample sequenced in a study of blood T cell repertoires in COVID-19. Profiled with immunoSEQ multiplex PCR; TCRdb holds only in-frame clones, not every one. The table includes approximately 250,000 clones, approximately 90% detected once. The sequencing sample was made of peripheral blood. These receptors were collected from a man aged 18 to 30 with active or convalescent COVID-19.

This chain joins TRBV4-1 and TRBJ1-2; no firm D call. CDR3 length: 15 amino acids. The germline CDR1 and CDR2 sequences are MGHRA and YSYEKL. V lost 0 bases and J 4 bases, leaving 12 bases between the germline ends. CDR3 DNA sequence: TGCGCCAGCAGCCAAGAACGGAACAGACGCTATGGCTACACCTTC. Encoded protein: CASSQERNRRYGYTF.

The gene calls are TRBV25-1 and TRBJ2-3, with D unresolved. V lost 3 bases and J lost 3, with 7 bases in between. This CDR3 comprises 13 residues. The germline V gene encodes CDR1 MGHDK and CDR2 SYGVNS. This chain's CDR3 is CASSEENTDTQYF. In nucleotides, the CDR3 is TGTGCCAGCAGTGAGGAGAATACAGATACGCAGTATTTT. The full variable domain, completed using reference TRBV25-1 and TRBJ2-3, is EADIYQTPRYLVIGTGKKITLECSQTMGHDKMYWYQQDPGMELHLIHYSYGVNSTEKGDLSSESTVSRIRTEHFPLTLESARPSHTSQYLCASSEENTDTQYFGPGTRLTVL.

The genes are TRBV28 and TRBJ2-6; perhaps TRBD1 as D (6 bases). Deletions cut 3 bases from V and 4 bases from J, with 19 bases between. Germline assignment: CDR1 MDHEN and CDR2 SYDVKM. There are 18 residues in the CDR3. The chain's CDR3 is CASSFRGRDSDGANVLTF. The CDR3 DNA sequence: TGTGCCAGCAGTTTCAGGGGCAGGGATTCTGACGGGGCCAACGTCCTGACTTTC.

This rearrangement joins TRBV23-1 to TRBJ2-5; a possible D gene is TRBD1 (5 bases). TRBV23-1 is placed among ORFs of uncertain function. The V end was cut by 2 bases, the J end by 5 bases, with 15 bases between. This CDR3 spans 15 amino acids. The CDR3 loop is CASSQRVKGKETQYF. Written as DNA, the CDR3 is TGCGCCAGCAGTCAACGTGTCAAGGGGAAGGAGACCCAGTACTTC.

This rearrangement joins TRBV24-1 to TRBJ2-1, with a tentative D call TRBD2 (5 bases). CDR1 and CDR2 from the germline V gene are KGHDR and SFDVKD. Deletions cut 8 bases from V and 4 bases from J, with 11 bases between. There are 13 residues in the CDR3. CDR3 coding DNA: TGTGCCACCAAGGCTGGACTGTACAATGAGCAGTTCTTC. This codes for CATKAGLYNEQFF.

The chain uses TRBV18 and TRBJ2-6; D unclear. Trimming shortened V by 7 bases and J by 2 bases, and 9 bases separated the two germline ends. CDR3 length: 14 residues. Germline CDR1 KGHSH, CDR2 LQKENI. This CDR3 reads CASCQAPGANVLTF. CDR3 nucleotides: TGTGCCAGCTGTCAGGCTCCTGGGGCCAACGTCCTGACTTTC.

V is TRBV5-1 and J is TRBJ2-3; TRBD2 agrees at 9 bases. Germline assignment: CDR1 SGHRS and CDR2 YFSETQ. V trimming: 1 base; J trimming: 3 bases; junction bases outside the gene matches: 3. The CDR3 loop spans 15 amino acids. The DNA for the CDR3 is TGCGCCAGCAGCTTGTTAGCGGGAGCGACAGATACGCAGTATTTT. Its protein is CASSLLAGATDTQYF.

The rearrangement links TRBV7-8 to TRBJ2-3; D call uncertain. This CDR3 has 16 residues. V shed 5 bases and J shed 0 bases, with 15 bases lying between them. Germline CDR1 is SGHVS and CDR2 is FQNEAQ. CDR3 sequence (DNA): TGTGCCAGCAGCCCCATTGACATTCATAGCACAGATACGCAGTATTTT. Translation gives CASSPIDIHSTDTQYF.

The chain is built from TRBV5-1 and TRBJ1-4; tentative D call: TRBD1 (5 bases). Germline V gives CDR1 SGHRS, CDR2 YFSETQ. This CDR3 is built from 14 residues. V lost 1 base to trimming and J lost 8 bases, with 12 bases between them. The CDR3 DNA reads TGCGCCAGCAGCTTGTCGGCAGGGAAGGAAAAACTGTTTTTT. This translates into CASSLSAGKEKLFF.